This T cell receptor beta chain came from a study of blood T cells in healthy people across ages. PCR was performed a second time for roughly 7 to 12 cycles using a sample-barcoded 5' primer and a J-beta primer mix. TCRdb called the 5' RACE reads again in MiXCR, with one record for every CDR3 protein. Here the sample spans some 920,000 distinct CDR3 sequences, just over 50% being singletons. After removal of 3 bases from V and 2 bases from J, the junction contained 10 bases not matched to a gene. This CDR3 has 17 residues. The germline gives CDR1 SGHAT, CDR2 FQNNGV. This clonotype was seen only a few times.

The source material was blood. This chain joins TRBV11-2 and TRBJ2-7; TRBD1 matches at 10 bases. The clonotype was recovered from an older woman in good health. CDR3 nucleotide sequence: TGTGCCAGCAGCTTCCGGCCATCCGGACAGGGGGCCTACGAGCAGTACTTC. Amino acids: CASSFRPSGQGAYEQYF.